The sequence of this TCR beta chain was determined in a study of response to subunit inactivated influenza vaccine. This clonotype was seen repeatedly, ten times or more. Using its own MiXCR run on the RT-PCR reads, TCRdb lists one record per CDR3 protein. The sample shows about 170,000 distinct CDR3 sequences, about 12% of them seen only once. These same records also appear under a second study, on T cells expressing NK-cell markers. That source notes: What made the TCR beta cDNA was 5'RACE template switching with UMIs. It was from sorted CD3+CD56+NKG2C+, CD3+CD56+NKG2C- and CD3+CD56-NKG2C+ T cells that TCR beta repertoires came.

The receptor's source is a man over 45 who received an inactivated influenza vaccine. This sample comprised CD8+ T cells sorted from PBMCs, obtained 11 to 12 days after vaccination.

The CDR3 loop reads CARRRRGQGARREAYEQYF. CDR3 sequence (DNA): TGTGCCAGACGTCGCCGAGGACAGGGGGCGCGTAGAGAGGCCTACGAGCAGTACTTC. The rearrangement links TRBV6-2 or TRBV6-3 to TRBJ2-7; the match to TRBD1 covers 11 bases. Germline CDR1 MNHEY, CDR2 SVGEGT. This CDR3 region has 19 residues. The junction had 21 bases not matched to a gene; V was cut back by 9 bases and J by 2 bases.